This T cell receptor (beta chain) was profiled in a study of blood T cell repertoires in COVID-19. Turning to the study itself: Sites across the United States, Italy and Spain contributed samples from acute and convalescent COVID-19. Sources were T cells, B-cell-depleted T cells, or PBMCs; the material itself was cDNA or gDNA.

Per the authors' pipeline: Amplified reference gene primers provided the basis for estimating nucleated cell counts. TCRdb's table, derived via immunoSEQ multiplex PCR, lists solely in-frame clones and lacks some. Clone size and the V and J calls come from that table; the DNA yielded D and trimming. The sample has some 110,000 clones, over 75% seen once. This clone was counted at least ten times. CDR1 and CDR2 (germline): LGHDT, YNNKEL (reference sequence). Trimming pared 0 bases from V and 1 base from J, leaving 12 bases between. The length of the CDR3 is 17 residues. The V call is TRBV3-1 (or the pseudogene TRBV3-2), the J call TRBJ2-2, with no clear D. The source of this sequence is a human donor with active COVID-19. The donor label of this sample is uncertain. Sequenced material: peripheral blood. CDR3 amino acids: CASSQEYSRKNTGELFF. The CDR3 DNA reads TGTGCCAGCAGCCAAGAATACTCCCGTAAGAACACCGGGGAGCTGTTTTTT.